The 23 T cell receptor beta chains below all came from one sample that was sequenced in a study of Ad26.COV2.S vaccination and SARS-CoV-2 variants. Clones were read by immunoSEQ multiplex PCR, and TCRdb kept only the in-frame ones, dropping some. The sample yields roughly 400,000 clones, roughly 90% seen once. Noted treatment: roughly 18 received Ad26.COV2.S at low or high dose, single or two shots; about 5 received placebo; per-sample allocation not given. Day 63 after the first vaccine or placebo injection was the time point for sampling. This specimen was peripheral blood, taken in a trial of Ad26.COV2.S vaccine versus placebo. Source of these receptors: a person aged 18-65 years who received the Ad26.COV2.S COVID-19 vaccine or a placebo.

The V gene is TRBV2, the J gene TRBJ2-5, with TRBD2 as a possible D gene (6 bases). From germline, CDR1 is SNHLY and CDR2 FYNNEI. This CDR3 region has 11 residues. The V end lost 6 bases, the J end lost 7 bases, and 9 bases lay between the germline ends. CDR3 loop: CASRGRGTQYF. CDR3 in DNA: TGTGCCAGCAGGGGGCGGGGGACCCAGTACTTC.

The chain couples TRBV19 to TRBJ2-1; D may match TRBD1 or TRBD2 (5 bases each). Deletions cut 6 bases from V and 6 bases from J, with 24 bases between. Germline CDR1 reads LNHDA; CDR2 reads SQIVND (reference sequence). The CDR3 contains 17 residues. CDR3 in DNA: TGTGCCAGTAGACCTACCTCCGGGACGGAGAAGGTCAATGAGCAGTTCTTC. It is translated as CASRPTSGTEKVNEQFF.

The gene calls are TRBV27 and TRBJ2-7; 9 nucleotides line up with TRBD2. The CDR3 totals 17 residues. With 0 bases clipped from V and 2 bases from J, the junction kept 8 bases outside the gene matches. In germline, CDR1 is MNHEY, CDR2 SMNVEV (reference sequence). DNA for the CDR3: TGTGCCAGCAGTTTATCGTCCCGACTAGCGGATACCTACGAGCAGTACTTC. Its protein product is CASSLSSRLADTYEQYF.

This chain uses TRBV6-4 with TRBJ2-1; 8 nucleotides line up with TRBD2. The CDR3 spans 15 residues. CDR1 and CDR2 (germline): MRHNA, SNTAGT. The V and J ends lost 0 bases and 9 bases, in that order; junction bases with no gene match: 7. The CDR3 protein is CASSDSSGGGSEQFF. The CDR3 DNA sequence: TGTGCCAGCAGTGACTCAAGCGGGGGAGGGAGTGAGCAGTTCTTC.

This rearrangement joins TRBV27 to TRBJ2-7; 10 bases line up with TRBD1. V shed 5 bases, J shed 0 bases, and the junction held 4 bases outside the gene matches. Germline lookup yields CDR1 MNHEY and CDR2 SMNVEV (reference sequence). The CDR3 contains 15 residues. The CDR3 DNA reads TGTGCCAGCAGTCCGAGGACAGGGGGCTCCTACGAGCAGTACTTC. The encoded protein is CASSPRTGGSYEQYF.

The V gene is TRBV6-6, the J gene TRBJ2-2; perhaps TRBD1 as D (6 bases). The CDR3 has 15 amino acids. Trimming took off 0 bases at V and 6 bases at J, with 11 bases between the two ends. Germline CDR1 and CDR2: MNHNY and SVGAGI (reference sequence). CDR3 bases: TGTGCCAGCAGTTACTCGACAGGAAGTTCCGGGGAGCTGTTTTTT. It translates to CASSYSTGSSGELFF.

The rearrangement joins TRBV2 to TRBJ2-1; D remains ambiguous. Germline CDR1 is SNHLY and CDR2 is FYNNEI. The V gene lost 4 bases and the J gene lost 4 bases, with 8 bases spanning the gap. The length of the CDR3 is 13 residues. CDR3 DNA sequence: TGTGCCAGCAGTGTTAGGTTATACAATGAGCAGTTCTTC. This gives the protein CASSVRLYNEQFF.

This sequence joins TRBV30 and TRBJ2-3; no clear D gene. Germline V gene sequence: CDR1 GTSNPN, CDR2 SVGIG (reference sequence). The CDR3 contains 15 residues. Trimming took 0 bases from V and 0 from J, leaving 10 bases between them. The CDR3 here is CAWSVVGASTDTQYF. CDR3 in DNA: TGTGCCTGGAGTGTGGTAGGTGCTAGCACAGATACGCAGTATTTT.

This rearrangement joins TRBV9 to TRBJ1-1; 7 bases are shared with TRBD1. V was pared by 6 bases and J by 1 base, with 6 bases of the junction left unmatched. The CDR3 is 14 amino acids. Per the germline V gene, CDR1 is SGDLS and CDR2 is YYNGEE. In DNA, the CDR3 is TGTGCCAGCAACTCGCAGGGGGGGAACACTGAAGCTTTCTTT. Translating it yields CASNSQGGNTEAFF.

The chain is built from TRBV5-6 and TRBJ1-6, with D unclear. This CDR3 contains 15 residues. V shed 0 bases and J shed 9 bases, with 13 bases lying between them. Per germline, CDR1 SGHDT and CDR2 YYEEEE. The CDR3 is CASSLDNSVSSPLHF. The CDR3 DNA sequence: TGTGCCAGCAGCTTGGATAACAGTGTGAGTTCACCCCTCCACTTT.

Here the CDR3 reads CASSLGQIPNEKLFF. The CDR3 nucleotides read TGTGCCAGCAGCTTAGGTCAGATCCCCAATGAAAAACTGTTTTTT. V usage is TRBV7-2 and J usage is TRBJ1-4; unclear D gene. V lost 1 base and J 5 bases, leaving 11 bases between the germline ends. Germline V CDR1 and CDR2: SGHTA, FQGNSA. CDR3 length equals 15 residues.

The V call is TRBV9, the J call TRBJ2-1; unclear D gene. Per the germline V gene, CDR1 is SGDLS and CDR2 is YYNGEE. The CDR3 has 15 residues. Deletions cut 4 bases from V and 1 base from J, with 12 bases between. Written as DNA, the CDR3 is TGTGCCAGCAGCATTAAAGCAGGTTCCTACAATGAGCAGTTCTTC. Protein product: CASSIKAGSYNEQFF.

The chain couples TRBV7-9 to TRBJ1-4, with D uncertain. Trimming took off 1 base at V and 0 bases at J, with 12 bases between the two ends. The CDR3 runs 17 residues. Germline V gene lookup returns CDR1 SEHNR and CDR2 FQNEAQ (reference sequence). The CDR3 loop reads CASSLDFTVATNEKLFF. In DNA form, the CDR3 reads TGTGCCAGCAGCTTAGATTTTACGGTTGCAACTAATGAAAAACTGTTTTTT.

J is TRBJ1-6 and V is TRBV6-5; the D gene is possibly TRBD1 (6 bases). V was shortened by 6 bases and J by 7 bases, with 13 bases between the two germline ends. The V gene's germline CDR1 is MNHEY and CDR2 SVGAGI. CDR3 length equals 14 residues. CDR3 loop: CASRGGDTNSPLHF. DNA of the CDR3: TGTGCCAGCAGGGGGGGGGACACAAATTCACCCCTCCACTTT.

V is TRBV4-3 and J is TRBJ2-3; unclear D gene. This CDR3 comprises 16 residues. Per the germline V gene, CDR1 is LGHNA and CDR2 is YSLEER. V was trimmed by 0 bases and J by 5 bases, leaving 15 bases between them. The CDR3 nucleotides are TGCGCCAGCAGCCAAGATCTGGCGCAGGTAATAGATACGCAGTATTTT. Its protein is CASSQDLAQVIDTQYF.

V gene TRBV24-1 combines with J gene TRBJ2-5, with TRBD1 matching over 8 bases. Germline V gene data show CDR1 as KGHDR and CDR2 as SFDVKD. This CDR3 is 17 amino acids long. V gave up 1 base and J gave up 5 bases; unmatched junction bases: 11. CDR3 nucleotide sequence: TGTGCCACCAGTGATTTACTTGACAGGGGTCGGTTGGAGACCCAGTACTTC. Protein sequence: CATSDLLDRGRLETQYF.

The chain joins TRBV14 to TRBJ2-3, with D perhaps TRBD1 (6 bases). Germline CDR1 SGHDN, CDR2 FVKESK. CDR3 length: 17 residues. V lost 2 bases to trimming and J lost 1 base, with 16 bases between them. CDR3 region: CASSQFNGGRGTDTQYF. CDR3 bases: TGTGCCAGCAGCCAATTTAATGGGGGCAGGGGCACAGATACGCAGTATTTT.

This rearrangement joins TRBV27 to TRBJ2-1; tentative D call: TRBD1 (5 bases). V lost 5 bases to trimming and J lost 2 bases, with 19 bases between them. The CDR3 sequence is 17 residues long. In germline, CDR1 is MNHEY, CDR2 SMNVEV (reference sequence). The CDR3 sequence is CASSTRQIYTPYNEQFF. For the CDR3, the DNA is TGTGCCAGCAGTACCAGACAGATTTATACCCCCTACAATGAGCAGTTCTTC.

V is TRBV7-9 and J is TRBJ2-7; unclear D gene. Germline loops: CDR1 SEHNR, CDR2 FQNEAQ (reference sequence). With 11 bases removed from V and 1 base from J, the gap between germline ends came to 9 bases. This CDR3 is 11 amino acids long. For the CDR3, the DNA is TGTGCCTCGGGCAAGTCCTACGAGCAGTACTTC. It yields the protein CASGKSYEQYF.

The genes are TRBV11-2 and TRBJ1-1; D not certain. Trimming shortened V by 5 bases and J by 6 bases, and 13 bases separated the two germline ends. The CDR3 runs to 13 residues. Germline V gene lookup returns CDR1 SGHAT and CDR2 FQNNGV. The CDR3 DNA follows: TGTGCCAGCAGCGGTCGTCTCCGGGCTGAAGCTTTCTTT. It codes for CASSGRLRAEAFF.

The chain combines TRBV10-2 with TRBJ1-5, with a possible D match to TRBD1 (6 bases). The germline gives CDR1 WSHSY, CDR2 SAAADI. This CDR3 is 17 amino acids long. Trimming took off 1 base at V and 6 bases at J, with 19 bases between the two ends. The CDR3 bases are TGCGCCAGCAGTGAGTACCGATACAGGGAATCCAGTCAGCCCCAGCATTTT. Its protein product is CASSEYRYRESSQPQHF.

In DNA form, the CDR3 reads TGTGCCAGTAGTTTAACGGACAGTGAAGCTTTCTTT. Protein sequence: CASSLTDSEAFF. The chain joins TRBV19 to TRBJ1-1; maybe TRBD1 (6 bases). This CDR3 has 12 residues. Germline CDR1 and CDR2: LNHDA and SQIVND (reference sequence). Trimming removed 5 bases at V and 7 bases at J, with 11 bases between.

V is TRBV5-1 and J is TRBJ2-5, with D possibly called TRBD1 or TRBD2 (5 bases each). Germline CDR1 reads SGHRS; CDR2 reads YFSETQ. The CDR3 runs to 14 residues. Between the trimmed V and J ends, which lost 4 bases and 2 bases, there was a span of 12 bases. Written as DNA, the CDR3 is TGCGCCAGCAGCCGGACCGGGGCACAAGAGACCCAGTACTTC. Its protein is CASSRTGAQETQYF.